These 32 T cell receptor beta chains were sequenced from one sample in a study of shared clonotypes between healthy human individuals. This table comes from immunoSEQ multiplex PCR, and its TCRdb copy is limited to in-frame clones, with some not included. Here the sample spans about 1.1 million clones, about 84% being singletons. The specimen sequenced was memory CD4+ T cells from PBMCs. Specified subset: CD45RA-negative fraction. The source is a man younger than 30 in good health. Some clones in this sample may be carry-over from other donors' samples.

The chain employs TRBV7-9 and TRBJ1-3; no clear D gene. The germline gives CDR1 SEHNR, CDR2 FQNEAQ (reference sequence). This CDR3 comprises 15 residues. V gave up 5 bases and J gave up 3 bases, with 14 bases separating them. The CDR3 sequence: CASSPAIGGGNTIYF. CDR3 in DNA: TGTGCCAGCAGCCCCGCCATCGGAGGTGGAAACACCATATATTTT.

This clone was seen once. The chain carries TRBV18 and TRBJ1-5; D gene unclear. The germline V and J ends were trimmed by 3 bases and 4 bases, with 19 bases remaining between them. The CDR3 sequence is 17 residues long. CDR1 and CDR2 (germline): KGHSH, LQKENI. This chain's CDR3 is CASSPRGGAGPNQPQHF. The CDR3 nucleotides are TGTGCCAGCTCACCCCGTGGAGGAGCAGGCCCGAATCAGCCCCAGCATTTT. Full variable domain (outside the CDR3, taken from reference TRBV18 and TRBJ1-5): NAGVMQNPRHLVRRRGQEARLRCSPMKGHSHVYWYRQLPEEGLKFMVYLQKENIIDESGMPKERFSAEFPKEGPSILRIQQVVRGDSAAYFCASSPRGGAGPNQPQHFGDGTRLSIL.

The rearrangement joins TRBV7-2 to TRBJ2-1; TRBD2 matches 9 bases. This CDR3 region has 18 residues. CDR1 SGHTA and CDR2 FQGNSA come from the germline V gene. V lost 0 bases, J lost 1 base, and 7 bases stayed unmatched. The CDR3 here is CASSLAKGGRGSYNEQFF. As DNA, the CDR3 is TGTGCCAGCAGCTTAGCGAAGGGCGGGAGGGGATCCTACAATGAGCAGTTCTTC.

The J gene is TRBJ2-3, the V gene TRBV29-1; 9 nucleotides agree with TRBD2. The V gene's germline CDR1 is SQVTM and CDR2 ANQGSEA. The CDR3 loop spans 17 amino acids. V was pared by 8 bases and J by 2 bases, with 17 bases of the junction left unmatched. The CDR3 DNA sequence: TGCAGCACCAACTCCATAGGGCTAGCGGGGAACACAGATACGCAGTATTTT. Its protein is CSTNSIGLAGNTDTQYF.

The chain carries TRBV27 and TRBJ2-7; no clear D. This CDR3 is 13 amino acids long. V dropped 5 bases and J dropped 3 bases, with 11 bases sitting between them. Germline CDR1 MNHEY, CDR2 SMNVEV (reference sequence). In DNA, the CDR3 is TGTGCCAGCAGTAGGGCTTTACTCTACGAGCAGTACTTC. Its protein product is CASSRALLYEQYF.

This clone was picked up a small number of times. This chain uses TRBV11-2 with TRBJ2-1; D ambiguous. The CDR3 is 15 residues long. Germline V gene data show CDR1 as SGHAT and CDR2 as FQNNGV. V shed 4 bases and J shed 1 base, with 11 bases lying between them. CDR3 protein: CASSYRWASYNEQFF. The CDR3 DNA is TGTGCCAGCAGCTACCGATGGGCGTCCTACAATGAGCAGTTCTTC.

The rearrangement uses TRBV28 and TRBJ2-1; 9 bases are shared with TRBD2. CDR1 and CDR2 (germline): MDHEN, SYDVKM. The CDR3 loop spans 16 amino acids. Trimming removed 4 bases from V and 7 bases from J; junction bases left unmatched: 11. The CDR3 DNA follows: TGTGCCAGCAGTTCCCCCCGGCGGGAGGGTAGGAATGAGCAGTTCTTC. This encodes CASSSPRREGRNEQFF.

This clone showed up just once. The genes are TRBV6-6 and TRBJ2-2; D gene unclear. Trimming took off 2 bases at V and 4 bases at J, with 14 bases between the two ends. Germline values: CDR1 MNHNY, CDR2 SVGAGI (reference sequence). This CDR3 region has 16 residues. The CDR3 DNA reads TGTGCCAGCAGTTACCCCCAAGGGTTTGTCACCGGGGAGCTGTTTTTT. Amino acids: CASSYPQGFVTGELFF.

The chain has TRBV15 and TRBJ1-4; TRBD1 matches at 7 bases. Germline CDR1 LNHNV, CDR2 YYDKDF (reference sequence). Trimming took 3 bases from V and 5 from J; bases not matched to a gene: 9. This CDR3 is built from 16 residues. The CDR3 loop reads CATSRGQSNVNEKLFF. CDR3 nucleotide sequence: TGTGCCACCAGCAGGGGACAGTCGAACGTGAATGAAAAACTGTTTTTT.

The V and J genes are TRBV28 and TRBJ1-5; TRBD1 matches 7 bases. The CDR3 extends over 16 amino acids. After removal of 6 bases from V and 3 bases from J, the junction contained 11 bases not matched to a gene. Germline CDR1 is MDHEN and CDR2 is SYDVKM. The CDR3 DNA is TGTGCCAGCAGCTCCCCGAGGGGGCAGTACAATCAGCCCCAGCATTTT. It translates to CASSSPRGQYNQPQHF.

This clone turned up a few times. The chain recombines TRBV18 with TRBJ1-4; no clear D. Germline V CDR1 and CDR2: KGHSH, LQKENI. Trimming removed 3 bases from V and 4 bases from J, with 12 bases in between. This CDR3 contains 15 residues. CDR3 sequence: CASSPPARINEKLFF. Here the CDR3 DNA reads TGTGCCAGCTCACCCCCGGCCAGGATTAATGAAAAACTGTTTTTT.

The rearrangement joins TRBV5-1 to TRBJ1-2; 11 bases are shared with TRBD1. CDR1 and CDR2 (germline): SGHRS, YFSETQ. The CDR3 extends over 15 amino acids. The V gene end was trimmed by 5 bases and the J gene end by 4 bases; junction bases not matched to a gene: 7. The CDR3: CASRSTGTGGYGYTF. The CDR3 region has the DNA TGCGCCAGCAGGTCAACCGGGACAGGGGGCTATGGCTACACCTTC.

The chain couples TRBV27 to TRBJ2-7; 9 bases fit TRBD2. Germline assignment: CDR1 MNHEY and CDR2 SMNVEV (reference sequence). The V segment lost 4 bases and the J segment 6 bases; nucleotides outside the gene matches: 16. The CDR3 consists of 17 residues. The CDR3 DNA reads TGTGCCAGCAGTTCGCCCCGCTCGGGACTAGCTCCCGGCGAGCAGTACTTC. Its translation: CASSSPRSGLAPGEQYF.

This rearrangement joins TRBV5-1 to TRBJ1-4; D is ambiguous. Trimming shortened V by 3 bases and J by 6 bases, and 12 bases separated the two germline ends. From germline, CDR1 is SGHRS and CDR2 YFSETQ. There are 14 residues in the CDR3. CDR3 in amino acids: CASSSHARDEKLFF. The DNA for the CDR3 is TGCGCCAGCAGCTCCCACGCACGGGATGAAAAACTGTTTTTT.

This sequence joins TRBV5-6 and TRBJ2-5, with 10 bases fitting TRBD1. Trimming took 4 bases from V and 5 from J; bases not matched to a gene: 5. Per the germline V gene, CDR1 is SGHDT and CDR2 is YYEEEE. The length of the CDR3 is 14 residues. Here the CDR3 reads CASSRQGAEETQYF. The DNA of the CDR3 is TGTGCCAGCAGCCGACAGGGGGCTGAGGAGACCCAGTACTTC.

The J gene is TRBJ1-2, the V gene TRBV27; D is undetermined. V was pared by 2 bases and J by 9 bases, with 19 bases between. The CDR3 spans 15 residues. CDR1 and CDR2 (germline): MNHEY, SMNVEV (reference sequence). The CDR3 coding sequence is TGTGCCAGCAGTTTAACCCCATCACGGCCGGTCAGCTACACCTTC. It translates to CASSLTPSRPVSYTF.

The chain couples TRBV7-2 to TRBJ2-3; no reliable D call. Germline V lookup: CDR1 SGHTA, CDR2 FQGNSA. The germline V and J ends were trimmed by 6 bases and 4 bases, with 8 bases remaining between them. The length of the CDR3 is 12 residues. The CDR3, as DNA: TGTGCCAGCAGTTCCACTCCAGATACGCAGTATTTT. Translated, it gives CASSSTPDTQYF.

This rearrangement joins TRBV4-2 to TRBJ2-2, with 7 bases matching TRBD1. Germline CDR1 is LGHNA and CDR2 is YNFKEQ. The junction had 7 bases not matched to a gene; V was cut back by 0 bases and J by 9 bases. The CDR3 is 15 amino acids. CDR3 in DNA: TGTGCCAGCAGCCAAGAAATCCAGGGGGTGTGGGAGCTGTTTTTT. This encodes CASSQEIQGVWELFF.

As DNA, the CDR3 is TGTGCCAGTAGTTCGACAATCTACAATGAGCAGTTCTTC. Its translation: CASSSTIYNEQFF. This chain connects TRBV19 to TRBJ2-1; D not resolved. Trimming took off 5 bases at V and 3 bases at J, with 8 bases between the two ends. CDR3 size: 13 residues. Per the germline V gene, CDR1 is LNHDA and CDR2 is SQIVND (reference sequence).

This chain uses TRBV27 with TRBJ2-3, with TRBD1 as a possible D gene (5 bases). Trimming cost V 7 bases and J 0 bases, with 17 bases left between them. The CDR3 covers 16 residues. Germline CDR1 is MNHEY and CDR2 is SMNVEV (reference sequence). For the CDR3, the DNA is TGTGCCAGCAAAGGGCAGGGAACGAGAAGCACAGATACGCAGTATTTT. Its protein is CASKGQGTRSTDTQYF.

The chain's CDR3 is CASTRTLNQPQHF. CDR3 coding DNA: TGTGCCAGCACAAGGACATTAAATCAGCCCCAGCATTTT. The chain combines TRBV5-8 with TRBJ1-5, with a tentative D call TRBD1 (5 bases). The CDR3 has 13 amino acids. Trimming cost V 6 bases and J 4 bases, with 11 bases left between them. Germline CDR1 is SGHTS and CDR2 is YDEGEE.

This clone showed up just a few times. A read error may produce the germline difference seen at one junction end. The CDR3 region is CASSDTQTALFF. The CDR3 DNA sequence: TGTGCCAGCAGTGATACACAGACCGCGCTATTTTTT. V gene TRBV2 combines with J gene TRBJ1-5; D unresolved. The CDR3 loop spans 12 amino acids. CDR1 SNHLY and CDR2 FYNNEI come from the germline V gene.

J is TRBJ1-1 and V is TRBV7-2; D gene ambiguous. There are 13 residues in the CDR3. The germline V gene encodes CDR1 SGHTA and CDR2 FQGNSA. Trimming took 3 bases from V and 1 from J, leaving 6 bases between them. The CDR3 protein is CASSFITNTEAFF. The CDR3 DNA reads TGTGCCAGCAGCTTTATCACGAACACTGAAGCTTTCTTT.

V is TRBV27 and J is TRBJ2-5; 14 bases line up with TRBD2. Trimming at V came to 10 bases and at J to 5 bases, leaving 12 bases not matched to a gene. The CDR3 is made up of 16 amino acids. Germline V gene sequence: CDR1 MNHEY, CDR2 SMNVEV (reference sequence). CDR3 sequence reads: CATSGLAGGSMETQYF. As DNA, the CDR3 is TGTGCCACTTCAGGACTAGCGGGAGGATCAATGGAGACCCAGTACTTC.

The V call is TRBV2, the J call TRBJ2-1; 8 bases are shared with TRBD1. The germline V gene has CDR1 SNHLY and CDR2 FYNNEI. V shed 6 bases and J 9 bases; nucleotides not matched to a gene: 13. This CDR3 has 15 residues. The CDR3 spells CASSEYGQGGAEQFF. CDR3 bases: TGTGCCAGCAGCGAATACGGACAGGGTGGAGCTGAGCAGTTCTTC.

This chain links TRBV2 with TRBJ2-2; no clear D. Germline CDR1 reads SNHLY; CDR2 reads FYNNEI. V was shortened by 4 bases and J by 4 bases, with 16 bases between the two germline ends. CDR3 size: 16 residues. CDR3 loop: CASSGVGQAVTGELFF. CDR3 DNA: TGTGCCAGCAGTGGGGTTGGGCAGGCAGTCACCGGGGAGCTGTTTTTT.

The chain couples TRBV5-1 to TRBJ2-6; D may be TRBD1 or TRBD2 (6 bases each). The CDR3 has 15 residues. V was shortened by 3 bases and J by 2 bases, with 9 bases between the two germline ends. The germline gives CDR1 SGHRS, CDR2 YFSETQ. Written as DNA, the CDR3 is TGCGCCAGCAGCTGGGGGGCAGCTGGGGCCAACGTCCTGACTTTC. It is translated as CASSWGAAGANVLTF.

V and J are TRBV29-1 and TRBJ2-1, with TRBD1 as a possible D gene (6 bases). CDR3 length: 10 amino acids. Trimming took 4 bases from V and 11 from J, leaving 9 bases between them. Germline V CDR1 and CDR2: SQVTM, ANQGSEA. CDR3 coding DNA: TGCAGCGTTGGGACAGCCAAGCAGTTCTTC. Protein sequence: CSVGTAKQFF.

This clone has more than one count but fewer than ten. The chain uses TRBV7-9 and TRBJ2-5; D may be TRBD2 (5 bases). Germline V CDR1 and CDR2: SEHNR, FQNEAQ (reference sequence). CDR3 length equals 15 residues. V was cut by 3 bases and J by 5 bases, with 16 bases left in between. The CDR3 is CASSFYLAGEETQYF. The CDR3 DNA follows: TGTGCCAGCAGCTTTTATCTGGCGGGTGAGGAGACCCAGTACTTC.

This CDR3 is CASSRGLAGSGELFF. The CDR3 nucleotides are TGTGCCAGCTCCCGAGGACTAGCGGGATCCGGGGAGCTGTTTTTT. V is TRBV18 and J is TRBJ2-2; 12 positions match TRBD2. Trimming removed 6 bases from V and 6 bases from J; junction bases left unmatched: 5. The CDR3 is made up of 15 amino acids. Germline CDR1 reads KGHSH; CDR2 reads LQKENI.

The chain combines TRBV4-3 with TRBJ2-3; 7 bases are shared with TRBD2. The CDR3 extends over 17 amino acids. The V segment lost 4 bases and the J segment 2 bases; nucleotides outside the gene matches: 12. CDR1 and CDR2 from the germline V gene are LGHNA and YSLEER. For the CDR3, the DNA is TGCGCCAGCAGCCCGTATTCCGGGACTACTTACACAGATACGCAGTATTTT. This gives the protein CASSPYSGTTYTDTQYF.

This chain connects TRBV15 to TRBJ2-1, with D tentatively TRBD2 (5 bases). Germline assignment: CDR1 LNHNV and CDR2 YYDKDF (reference sequence). This CDR3 comprises 16 residues. Trimming removed 3 bases at V and 0 bases at J, with 12 bases between. The CDR3 loop reads CATSSRGASSYNEQFF. The CDR3 DNA is TGTGCCACCAGCAGTCGGGGAGCGAGCTCCTACAATGAGCAGTTCTTC.